These 30 T cell receptor beta chains share one sample of origin, sequenced in a study of T cells in Graves' hyperthyroidism and ophthalmopathy (dated by TCRdb to between 2018 and 2021). Library preparation used multiplex PCR. Sequencing instrument: Illumina HiSeq 2000. The TCR beta CDR3 regions were amplified from RNA transcripts. A first-round RT-PCR of the TCR CDR3 used the HTBI primer set with the Qiagen OneStep RT-PCR kit. TCRdb reanalyzed the raw reads on its own, using fastp at Q25 for trimming and MiXCR for clone calling, and kept in-frame beta chains. All rows with the same CDR3 protein become a single entry with the most common DNA and genes. This sample has approximately 330,000 distinct CDR3 sequences in its table, and approximately 15% of those were observed once. In total, the top ten clones hold 30% to 35% of the sample. Sequenced sample: blood. The source is a woman in her thirties or forties with Graves' ophthalmopathy.

There are a few counts of this clonotype. The chain couples TRBV7-8 to TRBJ2-5; 8 positions agree with TRBD1. V lost 5 bases, J lost 13 bases, and 9 bases stayed unmatched. CDR3 length: 12 residues. CDR1 is SGHVS and CDR2 is FQNEAQ in the germline V gene. CDR3 in amino acids: CASSQTTTGAYF. The CDR3 coding sequence is TGTGCCAGCAGCCAGACAACGACAGGGGCGTACTTC.

V and J are TRBV14 and TRBJ2-7; 7 bases line up with TRBD2. In germline, CDR1 is SGHDN, CDR2 FVKESK. V was clipped by 6 bases and J by 2 bases; unmatched bases: 7. CDR3 size: 14 residues. The CDR3 reads CASSLTAGAYEQYF. The CDR3 bases are TGTGCCAGCAGTCTCACGGCGGGGGCCTACGAGCAGTACTTC.

This clonotype was observed at least ten times. The J gene is TRBJ2-1, the V gene TRBV5-1; D not resolved. CDR1 SGHRS and CDR2 YFSETQ come from the germline V gene. The CDR3 extends over 14 amino acids. V lost 4 bases and J lost 6, with 14 bases in between. The CDR3 protein is CASSVSTAFNEQFF. CDR3 DNA: TGCGCCAGCAGCGTTTCAACTGCCTTCAATGAGCAGTTCTTC.

Ten or more counts support this clonotype. This chain joins TRBV27 and TRBJ1-1; D call uncertain. Trimming removed 8 bases at V and 1 base at J, with 26 bases between. The germline CDR1 and CDR2 sequences are MNHEY and SMNVEV (reference sequence). The CDR3 length is 18 residues. The CDR3 is CASFLYSSPGRGNTEAFF. CDR3 nucleotide sequence: TGTGCCAGCTTCCTTTATTCCTCGCCCGGGCGTGGGAACACTGAAGCTTTCTTT.

This chain connects TRBV10-1 to TRBJ1-2, with D unresolved. Germline assignment: CDR1 WNHNN and CDR2 SYGVQD (reference sequence). CDR3 size: 13 residues. Trimming stripped 2 bases from V and 4 bases from J, with 8 bases between. The CDR3 here is CASSEALAYGYTF. DNA for the CDR3: TGCGCCAGCAGTGAGGCCCTAGCCTATGGCTACACCTTC.

A word on this clonotype: The junction does not match germline at one end; this may be a read error. J is TRBJ1-2 and V is TRBV6-4; TRBD1 is a possible D gene (6 bases). The CDR3 is 18 amino acids. CDR1 is MRHNA and CDR2 is SNTAGT in the germline V gene. CDR3 in amino acids: CASSEALTPWGPNYGYAF. CDR3 sequence (DNA): TGTGCCAGCAGTGAAGCGCTGACTCCCTGGGGGCCTAACTATGGCTACGCCTTC.

The chain links TRBV10-2 to TRBJ2-1; 11 bases match TRBD2. J was trimmed by 9 bases and V by 6 bases; bases with no gene match: 10. Germline assignment: CDR1 WSHSY and CDR2 SAAADI. This CDR3 contains 15 residues. CDR3 in amino acids: CASRQSSGRAREQFF. The CDR3 region has the DNA TGCGCCAGCAGACAAAGTAGCGGGAGGGCCCGTGAGCAGTTCTTC.

The sample holds many counts of this clonotype. At one end the junction does not follow the germline gene, possibly because of a read error. V is TRBV7-9 and J is TRBJ1-2; D uncertain. The germline V gene encodes CDR1 SEHNR and CDR2 FQNEAQ (reference sequence). CDR3 length: 11 amino acids. The CDR3 spells CASSLDYGYTF. The CDR3 bases are TGCGCCAGCAGCTTGGACTATGGCTACACCTTC.

This clonotype was seen at least ten times. This chain connects TRBV29-1 to TRBJ2-2, with 9 bases matching TRBD2. Trimming at V came to 4 bases and at J to 2 bases, leaving 5 bases not matched to a gene. This CDR3 comprises 15 residues. The germline V gene encodes CDR1 SQVTM and CDR2 ANQGSEA. This chain's CDR3 is CSVGLAGRNTGELFF. As DNA, the CDR3 is TGCAGCGTTGGGCTAGCGGGAAGAAACACCGGGGAGCTGTTTTTT.

The rearrangement links TRBV2 to TRBJ2-2, with D maybe TRBD1 (6 bases). This CDR3 is 14 amino acids long. V lost 4 bases to trimming and J lost 4 bases, with 10 bases between them. The germline V gene has CDR1 SNHLY and CDR2 FYNNEI. In nucleotides, the CDR3 is TGTGCCAGCAGTGCGGGACAAGTCACCGGGGAGCTGTTTTTT. Translating it yields CASSAGQVTGELFF.

Many counts were recorded for this clonotype. The V gene is TRBV20-1, the J gene TRBJ2-1; TRBD1 matches at 7 bases. Germline loops: CDR1 DFQATT, CDR2 SNEGSKA (reference sequence). CDR3 length: 13 residues. The V segment lost 4 bases and the J segment 7 bases; nucleotides outside the gene matches: 7. The DNA of the CDR3 is TGCAGTGCTAAACAGGGGCGGGTGAATGAGCAGTTCTTC. As protein: CSAKQGRVNEQFF.

V usage is TRBV12-3 or TRBV12-4 and J usage is TRBJ2-1, with 10 nucleotides matching TRBD1. The CDR3 totals 15 residues. The J segment lost 7 bases and the V segment lost 7 bases, leaving 10 bases of the junction unmatched. The chain's CDR3 is CASTARGQGGNEQFF. The CDR3 DNA reads TGTGCCAGCACGGCACGAGGACAGGGGGGTAATGAGCAGTTCTTC.

For this clonotype: The CDR3 carries no conserved terminal phenylalanine or tryptophan, so it likely arises from a read error. The genes are TRBV10-3 and TRBJ2-3; D is possibly TRBD1 (6 bases). The CDR3 loop spans 12 amino acids. The germline gives CDR1 ENHRY, CDR2 SYGVKD. V was shortened by 10 bases and J by 2 bases, with 10 bases between the two germline ends. CDR3 protein: CATGTITDTQYS. The CDR3 nucleotides are TGTGCCACAGGGACAATCACAGATACGCAGTATTCT.

This clonotype was recorded at least ten times. The chain carries TRBV30 and TRBJ2-1; 8 bases are shared with TRBD2. V lost 4 bases to trimming and J lost 7 bases; unmatched junction nucleotides: 9. The CDR3 totals 14 residues. Per the germline V gene, CDR1 is GTSNPN and CDR2 is SVGIG (reference sequence). The CDR3 DNA follows: TGTGCCTGGACATGGACTAGCCCTCTTAATGAGCAGTTCTTC. Translated, it gives CAWTWTSPLNEQFF.

This clonotype was seen repeatedly, ten times or more. The rearrangement uses TRBV2 and TRBJ2-2; a weak D match, TRBD1 (5 bases). From germline, CDR1 is SNHLY and CDR2 FYNNEI. The CDR3 is 15 amino acids. V lost 3 bases, J lost 7 bases, and 15 bases lay in between. This chain's CDR3 is CASSDGVRAYGELFF. As DNA, the CDR3 is TGTGCCAGCAGTGATGGCGTCAGGGCCTACGGGGAGCTGTTTTTT.

This clonotype was counted ten times or more. V gene TRBV18 combines with J gene TRBJ1-1; D not resolved. Trimming removed 6 bases at V and 0 bases at J, with 14 bases between. This CDR3 region has 15 residues. From germline, CDR1 is KGHSH and CDR2 LQKENI. In DNA form, the CDR3 reads TGTGCCAGCTCGAACAGTCCAGGTATGAACACTGAAGCTTTCTTT. Amino acids: CASSNSPGMNTEAFF.

This clonotype was recorded many times. The chain is built from TRBV2 and TRBJ1-6; no definite D call. CDR1 and CDR2 from the germline V gene are SNHLY and FYNNEI. Trimming stripped 3 bases from V and 6 bases from J, with 12 bases between. There are 15 residues in the CDR3. CDR3 sequence: CASSEWRFGNSPLHF. For the CDR3, the DNA is TGTGCCAGCAGTGAGTGGAGGTTTGGTAATTCACCCCTCCACTTT.

CDR3 sequence reads: CASSLDTLYNSPLHF. CDR3 sequence (DNA): TGCGCCAGCAGCTTGGACACACTCTATAATTCACCCCTCCACTTT. The chain carries TRBV5-1 and TRBJ1-6, with D unclear. This CDR3 has 15 amino acids. CDR1 SGHRS and CDR2 YFSETQ come from the germline V gene. Between the trimmed V and J ends, which lost 0 bases and 3 bases, there was a span of 7 bases.

This clonotype was recorded a few times. The genes are TRBV5-8 and TRBJ2-4; weak D call: TRBD2 (6 bases). Trimming left V 4 bases short and J 0 bases short, with 17 bases between. The CDR3 covers 17 residues. Looked up from germline, CDR1 is SGHTS and CDR2 is YDEGEE. The CDR3 nucleotides are TGTGCCAGCAGCAGAACCGGGGAGGTCCTAGCCAAAAACATTCAGTACTTC. As protein: CASSRTGEVLAKNIQYF.

This clonotype has at least ten counts. The chain links TRBV27 to TRBJ2-7, with no clear D. The CDR3 has 13 amino acids. V was clipped by 7 bases and J by 3 bases, with 13 bases between them. Germline CDR1 is MNHEY and CDR2 is SMNVEV (reference sequence). Here the CDR3 reads CASNRLDNYEQYF. Written as DNA, the CDR3 is TGTGCCAGCAACCGCCTAGACAACTACGAGCAGTACTTC.

This clonotype was seen only a few times. The CDR3 here is CASSLTGAERSYEQYF. CDR3 in DNA: TGTGCCAGCAGCTTAACGGGGGCTGAACGCTCCTACGAGCAGTACTTC. The V and J genes are TRBV13 and TRBJ2-7; possibly TRBD1 or TRBD2 for D (6 bases each). Per the germline V gene, CDR1 is PRHDT and CDR2 is FYEKMQ (reference sequence). The ends were cut back, 2 bases at V and 0 bases at J, with 14 bases in the middle. The CDR3 extends over 16 amino acids.

This clonotype was seen a handful of times. The rearrangement joins TRBV4-1 to TRBJ1-1, with D hard to call. The V end lost 0 bases, the J end lost 8 bases, and 7 bases lay between the germline ends. Per the germline V gene, CDR1 is MGHRA and CDR2 is YSYEKL. The length of the CDR3 is 12 residues. CDR3 amino acids: CASSQDREEAFF. In nucleotides, the CDR3 is TGCGCCAGCAGCCAAGACCGGGAGGAAGCTTTCTTT.

V usage is TRBV19 and J usage is TRBJ1-1; D perhaps matches TRBD1 (5 bases). V was shortened by 3 bases and J by 4 bases, with 12 bases between the two germline ends. This CDR3 region has 14 residues. Looked up from germline, CDR1 is LNHDA and CDR2 is SQIVND (reference sequence). The DNA for the CDR3 is TGTGCCAGTAGTATTTCGGAGGGGAGCACTGAAGCTTTCTTT. Its translation: CASSISEGSTEAFF.

This clonotype was seen ten or more times. This rearrangement joins TRBV13 to TRBJ2-3; D is possibly TRBD2 (6 bases). The CDR3 spans 19 residues. The V end was cut by 4 bases, the J end by 0 bases, with 23 bases between. Per germline, CDR1 PRHDT and CDR2 FYEKMQ (reference sequence). CDR3 nucleotide sequence: TGTGCCAGCAGCTCCCTGGCTAGCGCCGCATCCTCTAGCACAGATACGCAGTATTTT. Amino acid sequence: CASSSLASAASSSTDTQYF.

On this clonotype itself: A single base separates this from a much larger clone, so it may be a read error. The rearrangement links TRBV7-2 to TRBJ2-3; no clear D. Trimming removed 8 bases from V and 5 bases from J, with 8 bases in between. Germline V gives CDR1 SGHTA, CDR2 FQGNSA. This CDR3 spans 11 amino acids. CDR3 nucleotides: TGTGCCAGCGGCCCCCTAGATACGCAGTATTTT. This codes for CASGPLDTQYF.

This clonotype was detected only a few times. CDR3 amino acids: CASSPALIYTEAFF. Written as DNA, the CDR3 is TGTGCCAGCAGCCCTGCTTTGATCTACACTGAAGCTTTCTTT. The chain combines TRBV11-2 with TRBJ1-1, with D hard to call. The germline V gene has CDR1 SGHAT and CDR2 FQNNGV. Deletions cut 5 bases from V and 3 bases from J, with 13 bases between. This CDR3 is built from 14 residues.

In its sample, this clonotype was seen once. It may be a read error: a sequence one base away is much more abundant. The rearrangement links TRBV24-1 to TRBJ2-5; 8 nucleotides align to TRBD1. Germline lookup yields CDR1 KGHDR and CDR2 SFDVKD. The CDR3 contains 15 residues. DNA for the CDR3: TGTGCCACCAGTGATTTCGACAGGGGCCAAGGGACCCAGTACTTC. Amino acids: CATSDFDRGQGTQYF.

The gene calls are TRBV5-6 and TRBJ1-1; 8 bases fit TRBD1. Germline CDR1 SGHDT, CDR2 YYEEEE. This CDR3 has 14 residues. V was clipped by 3 bases and J by 5 bases; unmatched bases: 6. The CDR3 region is CASSYIGTGTEAFF. CDR3 coding DNA: TGTGCCAGCAGCTACATAGGGACAGGTACTGAAGCTTTCTTT.

This clonotype occurred a few times. V gene TRBV13 combines with J gene TRBJ2-1, with D perhaps TRBD1 (6 bases). V was pared by 1 base and J by 0 bases, with 10 bases between. The CDR3 is made up of 16 amino acids. Germline loops: CDR1 PRHDT, CDR2 FYEKMQ (reference sequence). CDR3 nucleotides: TGTGCCAGCAGCTTAGTGCACAGGGCCTCCTACAATGAGCAGTTCTTC. Translated: CASSLVHRASYNEQFF.

This clonotype was found a few times. The V call is TRBV5-1, the J call TRBJ2-7, with D possibly being TRBD1 (5 bases). Germline values: CDR1 SGHRS, CDR2 YFSETQ. Trimming shortened V by 0 bases and J by 5 bases, and 15 bases separated the two germline ends. This CDR3 has 15 amino acids. CDR3: CASSLDRLRSDEQYF. CDR3 coding DNA: TGCGCCAGCAGCTTGGACAGGTTAAGATCGGACGAGCAGTACTTC.